These T cell receptor beta chains were read from a single sample in a study of T cell changes during pregnancy in multiple sclerosis. Generated by immunoSEQ multiplex PCR, the TCRdb table keeps only in-frame clones and is missing some. The sample includes under 65,000 clones, roughly nine tenths of them seen just once. The sample was peripheral blood, taken in the first trimester of pregnancy. The receptors here all came from a female donor in good health, enrolled as a control in a pregnancy study. The CDR3 runs from the conserved cysteine through the conserved F or W. Fields, in order: J gene, D gene, clone size, V gene, CDR3 protein, CDR3 DNA. The D gene is left open where the match is weak. Not every row has a clone size; where given, it reads once, few, many or a size class.

>TRBJ2-7|TRBD2|-|TRBV27
CASSPSWEGSNEQYF
TGTGCCAGCAGTCCCTCGTGGGAGGGGAGCAACGAGCAGTACTTC
>TRBJ2-1|-|once|TRBV7-9
CASSSSRGGTYNEQFF
TGTGCCAGCAGCTCCTCGAGGGGGGGGACCTACAATGAGCAGTTCTTC
>TRBJ2-2|TRBD1|-|TRBV25-1
CASSGTGGTGELFF
TGTGCCAGCAGTGGGACAGGGGGCACCGGGGAGCTGTTTTTT
>TRBJ1-2|-|-|TRBV9
CASSVDPGLNYGYTF
TGTGCCAGCAGCGTCGACCCGGGACTTAACTATGGCTACACCTTC
>TRBJ2-2|-|-|TRBV5-5
CASSPQGRHTGELFF
TGTGCCAGCAGCCCACAGGGCCGGCACACCGGGGAGCTGTTTTTT
>TRBJ1-5|TRBD1|-|TRBV2
CASSKTGQYSNQPQHF
TGTGCCAGCAGTAAAACGGGACAGTATAGCAATCAGCCCCAGCATTTT
>TRBJ2-2|-|-|TRBV6-5
CASSYGDTGELFF
TGTGCCAGCAGTTACGGAGACACCGGGGAGCTGTTTTTT
>TRBJ2-3|-|-|TRBV11-3
CASSLETATDTQYF
TGTGCCAGCAGCTTAGAAACAGCCACAGATACGCAGTATTTT
>TRBJ2-7|-|-|TRBV11-3
CASSLGTAYEQYF
TGTGCCAGCAGCTTAGGGACAGCCTACGAGCAGTACTTC
>TRBJ1-1|TRBD1|few|TRBV6-6
CASSRQGVEAFF
TGTGCCAGCAGCAGACAGGGAGTTGAAGCTTTCTTT
>TRBJ2-1|TRBD1|-|TRBV9
CASSVAGDRINEQFF
TGTGCCAGCAGCGTAGCTGGGGACAGGATAAATGAGCAGTTCTTC
>TRBJ1-3|TRBD1|-|TRBV10-3
CAIRGQGIRNTIYF
TGTGCCATCAGGGGACAGGGAATAAGAAACACCATATATTTT
>TRBJ2-5|TRBD1|-|TRBV19
CASSPDREQETQYF
TGTGCCAGTAGCCCGGACAGGGAGCAAGAGACCCAGTACTTC
>TRBJ1-2|TRBD1|-|TRBV19
CASSSESTGNYGYTF
TGTGCCAGTAGTAGTGAATCGACAGGGAACTATGGCTACACCTTC
>TRBJ1-2|-|-|TRBV5-1
CASSLNRVTGYTF
TGCGCCAGCAGCTTAAACAGGGTTACCGGCTACACCTTC
>TRBJ2-7|TRBD2|-|TRBV27
CASSRMTSGRSEQYF
TGTGCCAGCAGTCGAATGACTAGCGGGAGGTCCGAGCAGTACTTC
>TRBJ2-5|-|-|TRBV25-1
CASSAAETQYF
TGTGCCAGCAGTGCTGCGGAGACCCAGTACTTC
>TRBJ2-3|TRBD1|-|TRBV7-9
CASSRYTGGEVDTQYF
TGTGCCAGCAGTCGCTATACAGGGGGCGAAGTAGATACGCAGTATTTT
>TRBJ2-1|TRBD1|-|TRBV7-9
CASSLAGTEEQFF
TGTGCCAGCAGCTTGGCCGGGACAGAAGAGCAGTTCTTC
>TRBJ1-2|-|-|TRBV5-1
CASSLGGLDGYTF
TGCGCCAGCAGCTTGGGAGGGCTGGATGGCTACACCTTC
>TRBJ1-2|-|-|TRBV19
CASSVLQGWGYTF
TGTGCCAGTAGCGTACTGCAGGGGTGGGGCTACACCTTC
>TRBJ1-6|-|once|TRBV9
CASSPSADPGEPLHF
TGTGCCAGCAGCCCCTCGGCGGATCCGGGAGAACCCCTCCACTTT
>TRBJ1-1|TRBD1|-|TRBV7-9
CASSLDQGAEAFF
TGTGCCAGCAGCTTAGATCAGGGGGCTGAAGCTTTCTTT
>TRBJ1-2|TRBD1|-|TRBV11-2
CASSLGQGYYGYTF
TGTGCCAGCAGCTTAGGACAGGGGTACTATGGCTACACCTTC
>TRBJ2-3|-|-|TRBV9
CASSPRLSTDTQYF
TGTGCCAGCAGCCCCCGACTCTCCACAGATACGCAGTATTTT
>TRBJ2-1|TRBD2|-|TRBV11-3
CASSLVSSGRFSYNEQFF
TGTGCCAGCAGCTTAGTTTCTAGCGGGAGGTTTTCCTACAATGAGCAGTTCTTC
>TRBJ1-5|-|-|TRBV28
CASSWSGTRRSSQHF
TGTGCCAGCAGCTGGAGCGGGACGCGCCGATCTTCCCAGCATTTT
>TRBJ1-1|-|-|TRBV19
CASSIGEATEAFF
TGTGCCAGTAGTATAGGGGAGGCCACTGAAGCTTTCTTT
>TRBJ1-2|TRBD1|-|TRBV29-1
CSVEGQGAYYGYTF
TGCAGCGTTGAAGGACAGGGGGCCTACTATGGCTACACCTTC
>TRBJ1-4|-|once|TRBV7-2
CASSLYGQEEKLFF
TGTGCCAGCAGCTTATATGGTCAGGAAGAAAAACTGTTTTTT
>TRBJ2-1|TRBD2|-|TRBV4-2
CASSQATSGGISSYNEQFF
TGTGCCAGCAGCCAAGCGACTAGCGGGGGGATTAGCTCCTACAATGAGCAGTTCTTC
>TRBJ1-1|-|-|TRBV12-5
CASGLEWGGAFF
TGTGCTAGTGGTTTGGAATGGGGGGGGGCTTTCTTT
>TRBJ2-7|-|-|TRBV7-2
CASSFRGMQYF
TGTGCCAGCAGCTTCAGGGGTATGCAGTACTTC
>TRBJ2-3|TRBD1|-|TRBV7-2
CASSVGQVITDTQYF
TGTGCCAGCAGCGTGGGACAGGTGATAACGGATACGCAGTATTTT
>TRBJ2-2|-|-|TRBV19
CASSVSEGAGTGELFF
TGTGCCAGTAGTGTGTCAGAGGGCGCAGGCACCGGGGAGCTGTTTTTT
>TRBJ2-1|TRBD2|once|TRBV7-9
CASTYSGSIYEQFF
TGTGCCAGCACCTATAGCGGGAGCATCTATGAGCAGTTCTTC
>TRBJ1-1|-|-|TRBV6-6
CASSATGTFF
TGTGCCAGCAGTGCAACAGGGACTTTCTTT
>TRBJ1-5|-|-|TRBV6-4
CASSDDVRGPQHF
TGTGCCAGCAGTGACGATGTCCGGGGGCCCCAGCATTTT
>TRBJ2-2|-|once|TRBV4-2
CASGAEGGTGELFF
TGTGCCAGCGGTGCGGAGGGCGGCACCGGGGAGCTGTTTTTT
>TRBJ1-3|-|-|TRBV4-3
CASSQAGDFSGNTIYF
TGCGCCAGCAGCCAAGCCGGGGATTTCTCTGGAAACACCATATATTTT
>TRBJ2-7|TRBD1|-|TRBV28
CASRRQGAKEQYF
TGTGCCAGCAGAAGACAGGGGGCGAAGGAGCAGTACTTC
>TRBJ1-3|TRBD1|-|TRBV25-1
CASSDRRTGSGNTIYF
TGTGCCAGCAGTGATAGGAGGACAGGCTCTGGAAACACCATATATTTT
>TRBJ1-1|TRBD1|-|TRBV25-1
CASSDRGRSTEAFF
TGTGCCAGCAGTGACAGGGGGCGAAGCACTGAAGCTTTCTTT
>TRBJ2-7|-|few|TRBV7-8
CASSLSRTLPYEQYF
TGTGCCAGCAGCTTATCACGGACTCTCCCCTACGAGCAGTACTTC
>TRBJ1-2|TRBD1|-|TRBV29-1
CSVEVLAGGHYGYTF
TGCAGCGTTGAAGTTTTGGCAGGGGGCCACTATGGCTACACCTTC
>TRBJ1-1|TRBD1|-|TRBV4-1
CASSRLTGVNTEAFF
TGCGCCAGCAGCCGCCTGACAGGGGTGAACACTGAAGCTTTCTTT
>TRBJ2-3|-|once|TRBV19
CASSMARGTDTQYF
TGTGCCAGTAGTATGGCCAGGGGCACAGATACGCAGTATTTT
>TRBJ2-1|-|-|TRBV13
CASSLVRGRLGSTPGSPYNEQFF
TGTGCCAGCAGCTTAGTTAGGGGGAGACTCGGGTCTACGCCTGGGAGTCCCTACAATGAGCAGTTCTTC
>TRBJ2-2|-|-|TRBV12-5
CASGSPTPTNTGELFF
TGTGCTAGTGGTTCTCCGACACCGACGAACACCGGGGAGCTGTTTTTT
>TRBJ1-1|TRBD1|-|TRBV19
CASSFRGEGTEAFF
TGTGCCAGTAGTTTCAGGGGGGAAGGCACTGAAGCTTTCTTT
>TRBJ2-1|TRBD2|few|TRBV7-9
CASSTGTSQRTYNEQFF
TGTGCCAGCAGCACCGGGACTAGCCAAAGAACCTACAATGAGCAGTTCTTC
>TRBJ2-3|-|-|TRBV7-3
CASSLADRDTQYF
TGTGCCAGCAGCTTAGCGGATCGAGATACGCAGTATTTT
>TRBJ2-3|-|-|TRBV14
CASSQSRETDTQYF
TGTGCCAGCAGCCAATCACGGGAGACAGATACGCAGTATTTT
>TRBJ2-1|-|-|TRBV7-8
CASSSQGAGGEQFF
TGTGCCAGCAGCTCACAGGGGGCGGGGGGTGAGCAGTTCTTC
>TRBJ2-2|TRBD2|-|TRBV5-4
CASSHDEAGAYTGELFF
TGTGCCAGCAGCCATGATGAGGCGGGAGCCTACACCGGGGAGCTGTTTTTT